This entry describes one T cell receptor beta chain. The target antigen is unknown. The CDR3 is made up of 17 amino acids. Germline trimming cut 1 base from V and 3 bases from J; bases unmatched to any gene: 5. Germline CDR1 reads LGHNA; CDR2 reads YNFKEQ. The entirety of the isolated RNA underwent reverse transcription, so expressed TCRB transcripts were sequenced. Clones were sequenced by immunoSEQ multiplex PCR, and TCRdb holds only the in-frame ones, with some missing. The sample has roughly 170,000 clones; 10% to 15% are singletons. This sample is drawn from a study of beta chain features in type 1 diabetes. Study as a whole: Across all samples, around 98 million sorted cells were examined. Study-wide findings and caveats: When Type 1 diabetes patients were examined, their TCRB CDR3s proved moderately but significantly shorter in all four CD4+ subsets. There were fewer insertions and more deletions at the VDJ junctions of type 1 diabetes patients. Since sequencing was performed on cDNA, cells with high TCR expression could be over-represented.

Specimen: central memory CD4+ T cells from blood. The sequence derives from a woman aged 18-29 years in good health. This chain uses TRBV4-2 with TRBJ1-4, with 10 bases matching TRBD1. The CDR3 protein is CASSQGDRGRANEKLFF. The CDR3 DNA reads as TGTGCCAGCAGCCAAGGTGACAGGGGGCGAGCTAATGAAAAACTGTTTTTT.